A selection of T cell receptor beta chains follows, all from one sample in a study of PD-L1 blockade in urothelial cancer. Sequencing was performed with immunoSEQ multiplex PCR; in TCRdb, only in-frame clones are kept and a portion is missing. The sample lists 70,000 or so clones, 90% occurring once. Sequencing was performed on PBMCs, taken around atezolizumab (anti-PD-L1) treatment. The receptor set was obtained from a man between 65 and 79 years old with urothelial cancer. Each CDR3 is given with its conserved first and last residue. D genes are given only for firm matches. Size tells how often a clone was seen (once, few, many) or the class of an expanded clone, and some rows leave it out.

V	J	D	size	CDR3	DNA
TRBV7-3	TRBJ2-2	TRBD2	.	CASSLRAAGGYTGELFF	TGTGCCAGCAGCTTAAGAGCAGCGGGAGGGTACACCGGGGAGCTGTTTTTT
TRBV9	TRBJ2-7	.	once	CASSVFSSGAPYEQYF	TGTGCCAGCAGCGTCTTCTCGAGCGGAGCCCCCTACGAGCAGTACTTC
TRBV9	TRBJ2-1	TRBD2	.	CASSVAAGGAYNEQFF	TGTGCCAGCAGCGTAGCTGCGGGAGGAGCCTACAATGAGCAGTTCTTC
TRBV5-4	TRBJ1-2	.	few	CASSLGGTYGYTF	TGTGCCAGCAGCTTGGGGGGCACCTATGGCTACACCTTC
TRBV11-2	TRBJ2-5	TRBD2	.	CASSLVTVAGQTQYF	TGTGCCAGCAGCTTAGTAACTGTAGCGGGGCAGACCCAGTACTTC
TRBV14	TRBJ1-1	TRBD1	.	CASSQTTGTEAFF	TGTGCCAGCAGCCAAACGACAGGGACTGAAGCTTTCTTT
TRBV5-1	TRBJ2-1	TRBD2	.	CASSGGTSGGNEQFF	TGCGCCAGCAGCGGCGGGACTAGCGGAGGGAATGAGCAGTTCTTC
TRBV27	TRBJ2-1	.	.	CASSPFGNYNEQFF	TGTGCCAGCAGTCCCTTTGGCAACTACAATGAGCAGTTCTTC
TRBV16	TRBJ2-4	.	.	CASSQMRGGNIQYF	TGTGCCAGCAGCCAGATGAGGGGGGGAAACATTCAGTACTTC
TRBV11-2	TRBJ2-7	.	.	CASSLARGYEQYF	TGTGCCAGCAGCTTAGCCCGGGGCTACGAGCAGTACTTC
TRBV11-1	TRBJ2-6	.	.	CASSFSKSSAGANVLTF	TGTGCCAGCAGCTTCTCCAAGTCGTCAGCTGGGGCCAACGTCCTGACTTTC
TRBV7-9	TRBJ2-3	.	once	CASASWASTDTQYF	TGTGCCAGCGCCTCTTGGGCGAGCACAGATACGCAGTATTTT
TRBV7-9	TRBJ2-1	.	.	CASSLESPRGEQFF	TGTGCCAGCAGCTTAGAGTCTCCTAGGGGTGAGCAGTTCTTC
TRBV4-1	TRBJ2-1	.	.	CASSSTRDIDYNEQFF	TGCGCCAGCAGCTCGACCCGGGACATTGACTACAATGAGCAGTTCTTC
TRBV6-1	TRBJ2-3	.	.	CASSDFWASTDTQYF	TGTGCCAGCAGTGATTTCTGGGCTAGCACAGATACGCAGTATTTT
TRBV28	TRBJ2-1	.	.	CASSPPYNEQFF	TGTGCCAGCAGCCCCCCGTACAATGAGCAGTTCTTC
TRBV5-4	TRBJ2-1	TRBD2	.	CASSLVGLAGDPNVEFF	TGTGCCAGCAGCTTGGTAGGGCTAGCGGGAGACCCGAACGTGGAGTTCTTC
TRBV27	TRBJ2-1	TRBD1	once	CASRSGTGSYNEQFF	TGTGCCAGCAGGTCCGGGACAGGGTCCTACAATGAGCAGTTCTTC
TRBV25-1	TRBJ2-5	TRBD2	.	CASVGLAGVGETQYF	TGTGCCAGCGTGGGACTAGCGGGAGTGGGTGAGACCCAGTACTTC
TRBV19	TRBJ1-5	.	.	CASTQGLINQPQHF	TGTGCCAGTACCCAGGGCTTGATCAATCAGCCCCAGCATTTT
TRBV19	TRBJ2-7	TRBD1	.	CASSRQGSSYEQYF	TGTGCCAGTAGTCGACAGGGGAGCTCCTACGAGCAGTACTTC
TRBV14	TRBJ1-2	.	.	CASSQDPRPEGGYTF	TGTGCCAGCAGCCAAGATCCCAGGCCGGAAGGAGGCTACACCTTC
TRBV6-5	TRBJ2-1	TRBD2	.	CATTGLAGPEQFF	TGTGCCACCACGGGACTAGCGGGACCTGAGCAGTTCTTC
TRBV5-4	TRBJ2-1	.	.	CASSSGTPVLDEQFF	TGTGCCAGCAGCTCCGGGACTCCCGTGCTCGATGAGCAGTTCTTC
TRBV5-1	TRBJ1-4	TRBD1	.	CATRLTGGESEKLFF	TGCGCCACCCGCCTAACAGGGGGCGAGAGTGAAAAACTGTTTTTT